What follows are 15 T cell receptor beta chains derived from one specimen sequenced in a study of T cells in Graves' hyperthyroidism and ophthalmopathy. Amplification of TCR beta CDR3 regions used RNA as the template. The HTBI set primed first-round TCR CDR3 RT-PCR. TCRdb used MiXCR to reprocess the multiplex PCR reads, holding one entry per CDR3 protein. The repertoire has around 340,000 distinct CDR3 sequences, over 15% of them found once; the top ten carry roughly 31%. Sequences were obtained from blood. Receptors originate from a man aged 30-40 years with Graves' hyperthyroidism.

This chain connects TRBV9 to TRBJ2-3; 8 bases match TRBD1. The CDR3 totals 14 residues. V shed 1 base, J shed 6 bases, and the junction held 4 bases outside the gene matches. Germline V gives CDR1 SGDLS, CDR2 YYNGEE. CDR3 protein: CASSVIQGEDTQYF. The CDR3 nucleotides read TGTGCCAGCAGCGTAATACAGGGGGAGGATACGCAGTATTTT.

The chain recombines TRBV2 with TRBJ2-2; D might be TRBD1 or TRBD2, each matching 5 bases. Trimming pared 4 bases from V and 7 bases from J, leaving 13 bases between. CDR3 length equals 14 residues. The germline CDR1 and CDR2 sequences are SNHLY and FYNNEI. The CDR3 reads CASSGGTRGGELFF. CDR3 in DNA: TGTGCCAGCAGTGGAGGGACCCGAGGCGGGGAGCTGTTTTTT.

The chain couples TRBV7-6 to TRBJ2-5, with 7 bases identical to TRBD1. Germline V gives CDR1 SGHVS, CDR2 FNYEAQ. This CDR3 has 15 residues. J gave up 5 bases and V 0 bases, and 6 bases lay outside the gene matches. The CDR3 protein is CASSLAARRGETQYF. The CDR3 region has the DNA TGTGCCAGCAGCTTAGCGGCACGCAGGGGGGAGACCCAGTACTTC.

This clonotype was counted a few times. The chain is built from TRBV2 and TRBJ2-5, with 7 bases matching TRBD1. The trim removed 7 bases at V and 5 bases at J, leaving 7 bases unmatched. The CDR3 consists of 13 residues. The V gene's germline CDR1 is SNHLY and CDR2 FYNNEI. The CDR3 sequence is CASNGQVEETQYF. The CDR3 DNA sequence: TGTGCCAGCAACGGACAGGTAGAGGAGACCCAGTACTTC.

The chain couples TRBV11-2 to TRBJ2-7; D remains ambiguous. Between the trimmed V and J ends, which lost 5 bases and 5 bases, there was a span of 16 bases. Germline values: CDR1 SGHAT, CDR2 FQNNGV. The CDR3 has 14 residues. This chain's CDR3 is CASSLRTGTHEQYF. CDR3 coding DNA: TGTGCCAGCAGCCTCCGGACCGGCACCCACGAGCAGTACTTC.

This clonotype has at least ten counts. The V gene is TRBV6-2 or TRBV6-3, the J gene TRBJ2-7, with 10 nucleotides matching TRBD2. CDR1 and CDR2 from the germline V gene are MNHEY and SVGEGT. V trimming: 6 bases; J trimming: 0 bases; junction bases outside the gene matches: 5. The CDR3 sequence is 15 residues long. CDR3 region: CASRNGLADSYEQYF. CDR3 sequence (DNA): TGTGCCAGCAGAAACGGACTAGCGGACTCCTACGAGCAGTACTTC.

This clonotype was counted at least ten times. This chain links TRBV10-3 with TRBJ2-1, with unresolved D. Per the germline V gene, CDR1 is ENHRY and CDR2 is SYGVKD. The CDR3 covers 13 residues. V lost 11 bases, J lost 0 bases, and 11 bases lay in between. CDR3 nucleotides: TGTGCCGCGGATCAAGGCTCCTACAATGAGCAGTTCTTC. Translation gives CAADQGSYNEQFF.

At least ten counts were recorded for this clonotype. The V gene is TRBV11-2, the J gene TRBJ2-5; no clear D gene. The germline CDR1 and CDR2 sequences are SGHAT and FQNNGV. The CDR3 loop spans 14 amino acids. V was clipped by 4 bases and J by 1 base, with 10 bases between them. CDR3 DNA sequence: TGTGCCAGCAGCTCCTGGACCGCCCAAGAGACCCAGTACTTC. Translating gives CASSSWTAQETQYF.

This clonotype was detected only a few times. The rearrangement joins TRBV20-1 to TRBJ1-1, with D perhaps matching TRBD1 (5 bases). V dropped 3 bases and J dropped 5 bases, with 19 bases sitting between them. Germline CDR1 is DFQATT and CDR2 is SNEGSKA (reference sequence). CDR3 length: 15 residues. The CDR3 DNA follows: TGCAGTGCTAGCGAGCCAAAACGGGGGGGGACTGAAGCTTTCTTT. This sequence encodes CSASEPKRGGTEAFF.

This clonotype was found many times. This chain links TRBV29-1 with TRBJ1-1; TRBD1 matches at 8 bases. Germline V lookup: CDR1 SQVTM, CDR2 ANQGSEA. This CDR3 contains 12 residues. Losses at the gene ends were 7 bases for V and 1 base for J; bases not matched to a gene: 2. CDR3 coding DNA: TGCAGCGCAGGACAGGGGAACACTGAAGCTTTCTTT. This sequence encodes CSAGQGNTEAFF. The variable domain in full, with the rest retrieved from reference TRBV29-1 and TRBJ1-1, is SAVISQKPSRDICQRGTSLTIQCQVDSQVTMMFWYRQQPGQSLTLIATANQGSEATYESGFVIDKFPISRPNLTFSTLTVSNMSPEDSSIYLCSAGQGNTEAFFGQGTRLTVV.

The V call is TRBV12-3 or TRBV12-4, the J call TRBJ1-5, with TRBD1 matching 7 bases. The CDR3 has 14 amino acids. V trimming: 5 bases; J trimming: 6 bases; junction bases outside the gene matches: 7. Here the CDR3 DNA reads TGTGCCAGCAGTGGAGGGGGCTCGGGTCAGCCCCAGCATTTT. Translating it yields CASSGGGSGQPQHF.

J is TRBJ2-2 and V is TRBV7-3; D not certain. The CDR3 spans 14 residues. Germline V gene sequence: CDR1 SGHTA, CDR2 FQGTGA. The V gene lost 5 bases and the J gene lost 1 base, with 8 bases spanning the gap. CDR3 sequence (DNA): TGTGCCAGCAGCCCGGCGCAGAACACCGGGGAGCTGTTTTTT. This sequence encodes CASSPAQNTGELFF.

The chain uses TRBV6-1 and TRBJ2-5; D is unclear. The V and J ends lost 6 bases and 7 bases respectively, with 6 bases between them. CDR3 length: 10 residues. Germline V CDR1 and CDR2: MNHNS, SASEGT. CDR3 in amino acids: CASRGRTQYF. Here the CDR3 DNA reads TGTGCCAGCAGGGGTCGGACCCAGTACTTC.

The V and J genes are TRBV7-9 and TRBJ2-1; D remains ambiguous. V was clipped by 4 bases and J by 2 bases, with 27 bases between them. The length of the CDR3 is 20 residues. The germline gives CDR1 SEHNR, CDR2 FQNEAQ (reference sequence). The CDR3 DNA sequence: TGTGCCAGCAGCTCCAGTTCCCTGCCGAGCCGCAAAACCACCTACAATGAGCAGTTCTTC. It yields the protein CASSSSSLPSRKTTYNEQFF.

The gene calls are TRBV7-9 and TRBJ1-2; D might be TRBD1 (6 bases). Looked up from germline, CDR1 is SEHNR and CDR2 is FQNEAQ (reference sequence). The V gene lost 5 bases and the J gene lost 4 bases, with 14 bases spanning the gap. The CDR3 length is 14 residues. The CDR3 here is CASSPPDRIYGYTF. CDR3 nucleotide sequence: TGTGCCAGCAGCCCGCCCGACAGGATCTATGGCTACACCTTC.